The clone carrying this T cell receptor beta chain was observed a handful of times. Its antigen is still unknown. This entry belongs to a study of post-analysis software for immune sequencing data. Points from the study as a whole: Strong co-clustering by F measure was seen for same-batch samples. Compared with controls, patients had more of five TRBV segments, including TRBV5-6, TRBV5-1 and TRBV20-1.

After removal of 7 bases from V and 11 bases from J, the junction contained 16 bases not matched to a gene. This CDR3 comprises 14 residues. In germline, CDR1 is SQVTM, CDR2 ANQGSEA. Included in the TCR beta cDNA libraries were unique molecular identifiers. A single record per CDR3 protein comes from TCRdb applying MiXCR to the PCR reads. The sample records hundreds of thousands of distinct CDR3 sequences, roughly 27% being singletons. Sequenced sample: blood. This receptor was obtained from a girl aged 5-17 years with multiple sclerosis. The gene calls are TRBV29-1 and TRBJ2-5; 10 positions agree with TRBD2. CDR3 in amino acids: CSASGLAGVREQYF. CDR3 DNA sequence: TGCAGCGCATCGGGCCTAGCGGGAGTTCGAGAGCAGTACTTC. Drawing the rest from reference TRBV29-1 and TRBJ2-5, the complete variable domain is SAVISQKPSRDICQRGTSLTIQCQVDSQVTMMFWYRQQPGQSLTLIATANQGSEATYESGFVIDKFPISRPNLTFSTLTVSNMSPEDSSIYLCSASGLAGVREQYFGPGTRLLVL.